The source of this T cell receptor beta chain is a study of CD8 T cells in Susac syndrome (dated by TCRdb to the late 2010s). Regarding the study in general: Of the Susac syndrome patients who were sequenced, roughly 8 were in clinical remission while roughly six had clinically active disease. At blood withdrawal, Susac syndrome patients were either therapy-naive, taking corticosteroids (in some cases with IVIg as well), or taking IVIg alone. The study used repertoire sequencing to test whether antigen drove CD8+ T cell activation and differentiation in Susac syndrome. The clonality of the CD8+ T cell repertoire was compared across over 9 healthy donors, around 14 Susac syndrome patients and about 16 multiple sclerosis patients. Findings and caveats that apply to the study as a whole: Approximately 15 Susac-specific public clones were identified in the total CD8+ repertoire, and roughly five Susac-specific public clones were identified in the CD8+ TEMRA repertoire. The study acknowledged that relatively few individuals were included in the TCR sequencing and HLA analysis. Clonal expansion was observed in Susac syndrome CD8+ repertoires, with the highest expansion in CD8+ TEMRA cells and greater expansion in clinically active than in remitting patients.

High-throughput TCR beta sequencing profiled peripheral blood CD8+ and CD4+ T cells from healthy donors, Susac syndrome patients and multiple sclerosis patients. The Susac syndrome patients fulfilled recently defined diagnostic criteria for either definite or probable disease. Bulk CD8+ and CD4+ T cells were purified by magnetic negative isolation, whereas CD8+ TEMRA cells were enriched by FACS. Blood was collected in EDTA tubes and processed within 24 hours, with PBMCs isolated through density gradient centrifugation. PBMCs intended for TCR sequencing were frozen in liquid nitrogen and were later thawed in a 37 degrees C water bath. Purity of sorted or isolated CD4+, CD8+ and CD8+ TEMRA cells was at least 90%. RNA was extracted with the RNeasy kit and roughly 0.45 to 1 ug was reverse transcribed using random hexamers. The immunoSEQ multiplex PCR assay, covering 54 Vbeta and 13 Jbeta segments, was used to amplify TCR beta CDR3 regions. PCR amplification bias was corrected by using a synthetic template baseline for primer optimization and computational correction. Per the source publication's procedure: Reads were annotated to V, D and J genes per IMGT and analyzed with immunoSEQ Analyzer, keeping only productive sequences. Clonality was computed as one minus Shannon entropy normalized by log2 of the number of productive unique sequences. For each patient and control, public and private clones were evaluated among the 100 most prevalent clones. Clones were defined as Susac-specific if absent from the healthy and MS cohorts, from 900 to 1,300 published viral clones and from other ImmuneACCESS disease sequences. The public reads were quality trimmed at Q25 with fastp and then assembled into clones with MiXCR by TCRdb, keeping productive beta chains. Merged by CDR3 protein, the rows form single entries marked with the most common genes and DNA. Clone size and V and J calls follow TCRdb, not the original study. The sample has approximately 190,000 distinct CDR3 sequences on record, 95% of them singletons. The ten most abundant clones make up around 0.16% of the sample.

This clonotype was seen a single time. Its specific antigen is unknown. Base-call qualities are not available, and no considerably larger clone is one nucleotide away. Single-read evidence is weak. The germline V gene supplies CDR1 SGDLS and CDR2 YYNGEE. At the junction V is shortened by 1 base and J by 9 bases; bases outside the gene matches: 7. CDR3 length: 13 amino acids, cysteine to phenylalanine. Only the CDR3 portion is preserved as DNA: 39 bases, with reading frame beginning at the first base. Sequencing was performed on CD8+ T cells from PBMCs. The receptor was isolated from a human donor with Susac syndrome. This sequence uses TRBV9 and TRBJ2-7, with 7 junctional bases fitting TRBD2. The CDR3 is CASSVSGIGPQYF. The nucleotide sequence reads TGTGCCAGCAGCGTAAGCGGGATAGGCCCGCAGTACTTC.